Presented here are 3 T cell receptor beta chains from one specimen sequenced in a study of blood T cells in healthy people across ages. Primed by a sample-barcoded 5' primer and a J-beta primer mix, a second PCR proceeded for about 6 to 12 cycles. MiXCR, run by TCRdb on the 5' RACE reads, gives a single entry per CDR3 protein. The sample contains about 680,000 distinct CDR3 sequences, about 52% of which appear only once. The sample comprised blood. The receptors were gathered from a woman aged 60-75 years in good health.

The gene calls are TRBV29-1 and TRBJ2-7, with 7 nucleotides matching TRBD1. CDR1 SQVTM and CDR2 ANQGSEA come from the germline V gene. The V gene end was trimmed by 6 bases and the J gene end by 0 bases; junction bases not matched to a gene: 5. This CDR3 comprises 13 residues. The CDR3 reads CSVGNRGSYEQYF. Here the CDR3 DNA reads TGCAGCGTGGGGAACAGGGGCTCCTACGAGCAGTACTTC.

A few counts support this clonotype. V usage is TRBV5-1 and J usage is TRBJ2-5, with a possible D match to TRBD1 (6 bases). This CDR3 is 14 amino acids long. Germline V gene sequence: CDR1 SGHRS, CDR2 YFSETQ. The V and J ends lost 2 bases and 3 bases respectively, with 11 bases between them. As DNA, the CDR3 is TGCGCCAGCAGCTTCCAGGGGTACGAAGAGACCCAGTACTTC. It is translated as CASSFQGYEETQYF.

This clonotype was detected only a few times. V gene TRBV6-2 or TRBV6-3 combines with J gene TRBJ2-7, with 10 bases that match TRBD2. J was trimmed by 5 bases and V by 0 bases; bases with no gene match: 13. The length of the CDR3 is 18 residues. Germline CDR1 is MNHEY and CDR2 is SVGEGT. The CDR3 region has the DNA TGTGCCAGCAGTTACTCGATGTCTAGCGGGAGTTTTCGTGACGAGCAGTACTTC. It encodes CASSYSMSSGSFRDEQYF.